The source of this T cell receptor beta chain is a study of blood T cell repertoires in COVID-19. Data came from immunoSEQ multiplex PCR; TCRdb stores just in-frame clones and leaves some out. Here the sample spans some 44,000 clones, roughly 90% being singletons. V lost 10 bases and J lost 5; bases outside the gene matches: 5. CDR1 is MNHEY, CDR2 SMNVEV, per germline (reference sequence). The CDR3 is made up of 11 amino acids. This clone showed up just once. The material sequenced was peripheral blood. The V and J genes are TRBV27 and TRBJ2-7; TRBD1 agrees at 7 bases. This clonotype was obtained from a human donor in a cohort sampled during active COVID-19. The CDR3 nucleotides are TGTGCCAAAGGACAGGCTGACGAGCAGTACTTC. It is translated as CAKGQADEQYF.